One sample yielded the 24 T cell receptor beta chains listed below, sequenced in a study of STAT5B mutations in CD4+ large granular lymphocyte leukemia. Method: immunoSEQ multiplex PCR; TCRdb's copy keeps in-frame clones and lacks some. Among approximately 33,000 clones, more than 70% were seen once, and the ten largest hold roughly 0.95%. Sequenced sample: CD4+ T cells from blood buffy coats. The receptors shown here come from a human donor in good health.

The chain employs TRBV6-6 and TRBJ1-5; D uncertain. This CDR3 spans 12 amino acids. V was pared by 2 bases and J by 6 bases, with 5 bases between. CDR1 MNHNY and CDR2 SVGAGI come from the germline V gene (reference sequence). The CDR3 region is CASSYAGQPQHF. CDR3 DNA: TGTGCCAGCAGTTACGCGGGTCAGCCCCAGCATTTT.

The V gene is TRBV7-2, the J gene TRBJ1-2; D is ambiguous. Germline V gives CDR1 SGHTA, CDR2 FQGNSA. The CDR3 is 15 residues long. With 3 bases removed from V and 1 base from J, the gap between germline ends came to 12 bases. The CDR3 reads CASSLTDFNNYGYTF. The CDR3 DNA reads as TGTGCCAGCAGCTTGACGGACTTTAATAACTATGGCTACACCTTC. Drawing the rest from reference TRBV7-2 and TRBJ1-2, the complete variable domain is GAGVSQSPSNKVTEKGKDVELRCDPISGHTALYWYRQSLGQGLEFLIYFQGNSAPDKSGLPSDRFSAERTGGSVSTLTIQRTQQEDSAVYLCASSLTDFNNYGYTFGSGTRLTVV.

The genes are TRBV7-6 and TRBJ1-1; D ambiguous. This CDR3 has 13 amino acids. From germline, CDR1 is SGHVS and CDR2 FNYEAQ. V dropped 5 bases and J dropped 0 bases, with 7 bases sitting between them. The CDR3 is CASSADLNTEAFF. The DNA for the CDR3 is TGTGCCAGCAGCGCTGACTTGAACACTGAAGCTTTCTTT.

The chain employs TRBV19 and TRBJ2-3; D ambiguous. The CDR3 loop spans 11 amino acids. Per germline, CDR1 LNHDA and CDR2 SQIVND (reference sequence). Trimming removed 3 bases from V and 7 bases from J, with 5 bases in between. In nucleotides, the CDR3 is TGTGCCAGTAGTATTAGGTATACGCAGTATTTT. Translated, it gives CASSIRYTQYF.

This chain joins TRBV5-1 and TRBJ1-6; D possibly corresponds to TRBD1 (5 bases). Trimming stripped 3 bases from V and 11 bases from J, with 18 bases between. The V gene's germline CDR1 is SGHRS and CDR2 YFSETQ. The CDR3 length is 15 residues. This CDR3 is CASSSGTSKGAPLHF. The CDR3 DNA is TGCGCCAGCAGCTCCGGGACCTCAAAAGGAGCACCCCTCCACTTT.

In this sample, this clone turned up once. The CDR3 DNA reads TGTGCCAGCAGCGCCCGACGGGACAGAAACTATGGCTACACCTTC. Amino acids: CASSARRDRNYGYTF. The chain links TRBV7-8 to TRBJ1-2, with 7 bases fitting TRBD1. Per germline, CDR1 SGHVS and CDR2 FQNEAQ. The length of the CDR3 is 15 residues. The junction had 8 bases not matched to a gene; V was cut back by 5 bases and J by 2 bases. Variable domain in full (rest from reference TRBV7-8 and TRBJ1-2): GAGVSQSPRYKVAKRGQDVALRCDPISGHVSLFWYQQALGQGPEFLTYFQNEAQLDKSGLPSDRFFAERPEGSVSTLKIQRTQQEDSAVYLCASSARRDRNYGYTFGSGTRLTVV.

V gene TRBV7-2 combines with J gene TRBJ1-2; D is undetermined. The V end was cut by 1 base, the J end by 13 bases, with 13 bases between. Germline-derived CDR1 and CDR2 are SGHTA and FQGNSA. The CDR3 sequence is 12 residues long. CDR3 coding DNA: TGTGCCAGCAGCTTAGGAGGGCACGTCCTCACCTTC. Translated: CASSLGGHVLTF.

This chain joins TRBV5-4 and TRBJ2-1; D is unclear. This CDR3 is 11 amino acids long. In germline, CDR1 is SGHNT, CDR2 YYREEE (reference sequence). V lost 3 bases to trimming and J lost 8 bases, with 6 bases between them. The CDR3 loop reads CASSSNDEQFF. DNA for the CDR3: TGTGCCAGCAGCTCTAACGATGAGCAGTTCTTC. Supplemented by reference TRBV5-4 and TRBJ2-1, the full variable domain reads ETGVTQSPTHLIKTRGQQVTLRCSSQSGHNTVSWYQQALGQGPQFIFQYYREEENGRGNFPPRFSGLQFPNYSSELNVNALELDDSALYLCASSSNDEQFFGPGTRLTVL.

CDR3 sequence: CASSAAKTQYF. Written as DNA, the CDR3 is TGTGCCAGCAGCGCGGCGAAGACCCAGTACTTC. J is TRBJ2-5 and V is TRBV11-3; no clear D gene. The CDR3 contains 11 residues. CDR1 and CDR2 from the germline V gene are SGHNT and YENEEA. Trimming stripped 5 bases from V and 6 bases from J, with 7 bases between.

This chain connects TRBV13 to TRBJ2-5; 7 bases match TRBD1. CDR1 is PRHDT and CDR2 is FYEKMQ in the germline V gene (reference sequence). J was trimmed by 5 bases and V by 6 bases; bases with no gene match: 9. The CDR3 extends over 14 amino acids. The CDR3 loop reads CASSRTGESETQYF. CDR3 bases: TGTGCCAGCAGTAGAACAGGGGAAAGCGAGACCCAGTACTTC.

The gene calls are TRBV19 and TRBJ2-4; 8 bases fit TRBD2. Germline values: CDR1 LNHDA, CDR2 SQIVND (reference sequence). CDR3 length equals 17 residues. V was clipped by 6 bases and J by 1 base; unmatched bases: 11. The CDR3 sequence: CASRTGTSSWAKNIQYF. The DNA of the CDR3 is TGTGCCAGTAGAACCGGGACTAGTTCCTGGGCCAAAAACATTCAGTACTTC.

The chain has TRBV7-2 and TRBJ2-4; D gene unclear. This CDR3 comprises 13 residues. V lost 5 bases to trimming and J lost 6 bases, with 11 bases between them. Looked up from germline, CDR1 is SGHTA and CDR2 is FQGNSA. The DNA of the CDR3 is TGTGCCAGCAGCCCCGAGTACGGAAACATTCAGTACTTC. Residues: CASSPEYGNIQYF.

The DNA of the CDR3 is TGCGCCAGCAGCCAAGATATCAGGGGCCCTAACGAGCAGTACTTC. Translating gives CASSQDIRGPNEQYF. This chain joins TRBV4-3 and TRBJ2-7; tentative D call: TRBD1 (6 bases). Trimming shortened V by 0 bases and J by 5 bases, and 14 bases separated the two germline ends. The CDR3 runs 15 residues. Germline V CDR1 and CDR2: LGHNA, YSLEER.

As regards this clone: The same CDR3 is also encoded by other DNA sequences in this sample. This sequence joins TRBV7-2 and TRBJ2-3; D is uncertain. Trimming cost V 0 bases and J 2 bases, with 3 bases left between them. The germline gives CDR1 SGHTA, CDR2 FQGNSA. This CDR3 has 13 residues. CDR3 region: CASSLAPTDTQYF. The CDR3 DNA follows: TGTGCCAGCAGCTTAGCCCCCACAGATACGCAGTATTTT.

V usage is TRBV7-8 and J usage is TRBJ2-3; 12 nucleotides align to TRBD2. Germline values: CDR1 SGHVS, CDR2 FQNEAQ. Trimming cost V 5 bases and J 0 bases; bases outside gene matches: 6. This CDR3 comprises 17 residues. CDR3 in DNA: TGTGCCAGCAGCAGGACTAGCGGGGTATTTAGCACAGATACGCAGTATTTT. It specifies CASSRTSGVFSTDTQYF.

The chain carries TRBV5-4 and TRBJ2-3; TRBD2 matches at 13 bases. Trimming removed 5 bases from V and 7 bases from J; junction bases left unmatched: 7. Germline V gives CDR1 SGHNT, CDR2 YYREEE (reference sequence). The CDR3 is made up of 15 amino acids. The CDR3 nucleotides read TGTGCCAGCAGGTCTACTAGCGGGGGGGGGAATACGCAGTATTTT. This translates into CASRSTSGGGNTQYF.

The chain is built from TRBV7-2 and TRBJ2-7, with D maybe TRBD2 (6 bases). Trimming cost V 5 bases and J 0 bases, with 14 bases left between them. CDR1 and CDR2 from the germline V gene are SGHTA and FQGNSA. CDR3 size: 15 residues. CDR3 sequence (DNA): TGTGCCAGCAGCCCCCGGGGGTGGAGCTCCTACGAGCAGTACTTC. Translation: CASSPRGWSSYEQYF. Full variable domain (missing parts from reference TRBV7-2 and TRBJ2-7): GAGVSQSPSNKVTEKGKDVELRCDPISGHTALYWYRQSLGQGLEFLIYFQGNSAPDKSGLPSDRFSAERTGGSVSTLTIQRTQQEDSAVYLCASSPRGWSSYEQYFGPGTRLTVT.

J is TRBJ1-4 and V is TRBV5-1; D unclear. From germline, CDR1 is SGHRS and CDR2 YFSETQ. V dropped 0 bases and J dropped 10 bases, with 22 bases sitting between them. CDR3 size: 17 residues. CDR3 sequence: CASSLGAPAGLKGKLFF. DNA of the CDR3: TGCGCCAGCAGCTTGGGGGCCCCGGCAGGCCTCAAGGGAAAACTGTTTTTT.

V is TRBV4-3 and J is TRBJ2-3; D perhaps matches TRBD1 (6 bases). The V gene lost 0 bases and the J gene lost 8 bases, with 18 bases spanning the gap. The CDR3 runs to 16 residues. CDR1 LGHNA and CDR2 YSLEER come from the germline V gene. CDR3 bases: TGCGCCAGCAGCCAAGATGGGGGTCTCAGGGGCGTTACGCAGTATTTT. Translated: CASSQDGGLRGVTQYF.

This chain connects TRBV27 to TRBJ2-4, with TRBD1 as a possible D gene (6 bases). The CDR3 has 14 residues. Germline V gene lookup returns CDR1 MNHEY and CDR2 SMNVEV (reference sequence). V was shortened by 4 bases and J by 7 bases, with 14 bases between the two germline ends. The CDR3 DNA reads as TGTGCCAGCAGTTCCACAGGGAGAGGGAACATTCAGTACTTC. This gives the protein CASSSTGRGNIQYF.

This clone was observed a single time. The chain recombines TRBV7-2 with TRBJ2-3; 9 bases agree with TRBD2. V dropped 3 bases and J dropped 4; count of bases not matched to a gene: 8. The CDR3 covers 16 residues. Per the germline V gene, CDR1 is SGHTA and CDR2 is FQGNSA. The DNA of the CDR3 is TGTGCCAGCAGCTTTACCGGGCGGGGGGGTCCAGATACGCAGTATTTT. It specifies CASSFTGRGGPDTQYF.

CDR3 bases: TGTGCCAGCAGCCCGAGCGGGGTCGAGCAGTACTTC. Its protein is CASSPSGVEQYF. This sequence joins TRBV7-3 and TRBJ2-7; 7 bases agree with TRBD2. Trimming cost V 5 bases and J 6 bases; bases outside gene matches: 4. Germline CDR1 SGHTA, CDR2 FQGTGA. CDR3 size: 12 residues.

The chain uses TRBV6-5 and TRBJ2-7; no clear D. Germline CDR1 MNHEY, CDR2 SVGAGI. CDR3 length equals 12 residues. V was cut by 8 bases and J by 3 bases, with 11 bases left in between. This chain's CDR3 is CASSARSYEQYF. In DNA form, the CDR3 reads TGTGCCAGCTCGGCTAGGAGCTACGAGCAGTACTTC.

The gene calls are TRBV10-3 and TRBJ1-3, with D unclear. CDR3 length: 14 residues. The V and J ends lost 3 bases and 0 bases respectively, with 6 bases between them. CDR1 ENHRY and CDR2 SYGVKD come from the germline V gene. The CDR3 DNA sequence: TGTGCCATCAGTGATAGCACCTCTGGAAACACCATATATTTT. Translating it yields CAISDSTSGNTIYF.